This section outlines one T cell receptor beta chain sequence together with its context. CDR3 length: 14 amino acids. V was clipped by 3 bases and J by 9 bases, with 16 bases between them. The germline gives CDR1 LNHNV, CDR2 YYDKDF (reference sequence). The TCR cDNA carried a universal primer site and UMIs from 5'RACE template switching. TCRdb reanalysed the 5' RACE reads using MiXCR and keeps one entry per CDR3 protein. The sample shows approximately 340,000 distinct CDR3 sequences, 8.7% of them seen only once. The record originates from a study of T cells after yellow fever vaccination. Study at large: Some fractions had low cell numbers, and these were prepared with SMART-Seq v4 Ultra Low Input.

V is TRBV15 and J is TRBJ2-3; D is perhaps TRBD1 (5 bases). The input for sequencing was PBMCs, taken on the day of the first yellow fever vaccination. This receptor was taken from a young man who received the YFV17D yellow fever vaccine. The CDR3 protein is CATSSSSQGPTQYF. CDR3 in DNA: TGTGCCACCAGCAGTAGTAGTCAGGGCCCAACGCAGTATTTT.